This TCR beta chain was profiled in a study of brain T cells in children with intractable seizures. General study points: Absence of clones before surgery may stem from lower sequencing depth. Viral specificity was inferred only from CDR3 similarity; HCMV serostatus was unknown.

This clone was observed a handful of times. What it recognizes is unknown. TCRdb's copy holds only in-frame clones and misses some; the assay was immunoSEQ multiplex PCR. Here the sample spans around 80,000 clones, about 90% being singletons. Sequencing was limited to surgery cases with top T cell transcript signatures in brain tissue. At least one anti-epileptic drug was given before surgery. The germline V and J ends were trimmed by 8 bases and 7 bases, with 9 bases remaining between them. The CDR3 has 11 residues. In germline, CDR1 is MNHEY, CDR2 SMNVEV (reference sequence). Sample: peripheral blood, taken at surgery. V usage is TRBV27 and J usage is TRBJ1-5; D is possibly TRBD1 (5 bases). This receptor was obtained from a girl aged 2 to 9 with Rasmussen encephalitis and intractable seizures. The CDR3, as DNA: TGTGCCAGCGGGACGGGGCAGCCCCAGCATTTT. This codes for CASGTGQPQHF.